A selection of T cell receptor beta chains follows, all from one sample in a study of OX40 agonist ivuxolimab in advanced cancers. The table came from immunoSEQ multiplex PCR; TCRdb's copy has only in-frame clones and leaves some out. The sample contains 78,000 or so clones, around 90% of which appear only once. The sequencing here drew on CD4+ or CD8+ T cells sorted from blood, taken in a trial of the OX40 agonist ivuxolimab. Every receptor here comes from an adult with an advanced solid tumor such as melanoma, head and neck, liver or kidney cancer. CDR3s include the opening cysteine and the closing phenylalanine or tryptophan. A D gene is named only where the DNA matches it firmly. Clone sizes are given selectively: once, few, many, or a class where the clone is expanded.

d_call,clone_size,cdr3_length,j_call,v_call,cdr3_aa,cdr3_nt
TRBD1,-,18,TRBJ1-2,TRBV4-3,CASSQAGTGGGSNYGYTF,TGCGCCAGCAGCCAAGCCGGGACAGGGGGCGGATCGAACTATGGCTACACCTTC
TRBD2,-,16,TRBJ2-4,TRBV27,CASPHLGGLAKNIQYF,TGTGCCAGCCCTCACCTGGGAGGGTTAGCCAAAAACATTCAGTACTTC
-,-,13,TRBJ2-1,TRBV11-3,CASSPRGSGGVFF,TGTGCCAGCAGCCCCCGTGGTAGCGGAGGGGTGTTCTTC
-,-,15,TRBJ1-4,TRBV10-3,CAISERGGGNEKLFF,TGTGCCATCAGTGAACGAGGGGGGGGAAATGAAAAACTGTTTTTT
-,-,18,TRBJ2-2,TRBV7-8,CASSLLPGRALNTGELFF,TGTGCCAGCAGCTTATTACCCGGGCGGGCACTAAACACCGGGGAGCTGTTTTTT
TRBD2,-,17,TRBJ2-7,TRBV5-1,CASSPIISGFVSYEQYF,TGCGCCAGCAGCCCGATAATTAGCGGGTTCGTTTCCTACGAGCAGTACTTC
-,-,14,TRBJ2-7,TRBV18,CASSLQESADEQYF,TGTGCCAGCTCACTTCAGGAGAGTGCAGACGAGCAGTACTTC
-,-,15,TRBJ2-7,TRBV7-2,CASSSRQLSSYEQYF,TGTGCCAGCAGCTCCAGGCAGTTAAGCTCCTACGAGCAGTACTTC
-,-,15,TRBJ2-2,TRBV25-1,CASTEGSSNTGELFF,TGTGCCAGCACCGAGGGCTCCTCGAACACCGGGGAGCTGTTTTTT
-,-,12,TRBJ1-2,TRBV28,CASSYQYYGYTF,TGTGCCAGCAGCTACCAGTACTATGGCTACACCTTC
TRBD1,-,12,TRBJ1-2,TRBV5-1,CASSPQGQGYTF,TGCGCCAGCAGCCCTCAGGGACAGGGCTACACCTTC
-,-,13,TRBJ1-3,TRBV2,CASRDWTGNTIYF,TGTGCCAGCAGGGACTGGACAGGAAACACCATATATTTT
-,-,15,TRBJ2-7,TRBV10-2,CASSPTTGANYEQYF,TGCGCCAGCAGTCCGACGACTGGGGCCAACTACGAGCAGTACTTC
TRBD2,few,16,TRBJ2-1,TRBV14,CASSQDRASGRNEQFF,TGTGCCAGCAGCCAAGATCGGGCTAGCGGGAGAAATGAGCAGTTCTTC
TRBD2,-,15,TRBJ2-5,TRBV9,CASSEGLAGVETQYF,TGTGCCAGCAGCGAGGGACTAGCGGGAGTTGAGACCCAGTACTTC
TRBD2,once,17,TRBJ2-5,TRBV13,CASSLVAGVGFGETQYF,TGTGCCAGCAGCTTAGTAGCGGGAGTTGGGTTCGGTGAGACCCAGTACTTC
-,once,13,TRBJ1-3,TRBV7-2,CASSASSGNTIYF,TGTGCCAGCAGCGCAAGCTCTGGAAACACCATATATTTT
-,-,14,TRBJ2-1,TRBV2,CASSIRAPGREQFF,TGTGCCAGCAGTATCCGGGCCCCCGGGCGGGAGCAGTTCTTC
-,once,13,TRBJ1-2,TRBV30,CAWSTGLGGGYTF,TGTGCCTGGAGTACCGGGTTGGGAGGTGGCTACACCTTC
-,-,15,TRBJ1-1,TRBV5-1,CASSLVSGLNTEAFF,TGCGCCAGCAGCTTGGTTTCCGGGTTGAACACTGAAGCTTTCTTT
-,few,14,TRBJ1-5,TRBV19,CASSARTVNQPQHF,TGTGCCAGTAGTGCACGGACAGTCAATCAGCCCCAGCATTTT
-,-,11,TRBJ1-2,TRBV19,CASSRGYGYTF,TGTGCCAGTTCCAGGGGTTATGGCTACACCTTC
-,-,17,TRBJ1-5,TRBV6-8,CASSYSGQRYSNQPQHF,TGTGCCAGCAGTTACTCGGGGCAGAGGTATAGCAATCAGCCCCAGCATTTT
TRBD2,-,18,TRBJ2-7,TRBV4-2,CASSQRLYFSGRSDEQYF,TGTGCCAGCAGCCAACGATTATACTTTAGCGGGAGGTCCGACGAGCAGTACTTC
TRBD1,-,14,TRBJ2-5,TRBV5-1,CASSGGTGQETQYF,TGCGCCAGCAGCGGCGGGACAGGCCAAGAGACCCAGTACTTC
TRBD2,-,16,TRBJ2-3,TRBV5-4,CASSFGLAKGTDTQYF,TGTGCCAGCAGCTTCGGACTAGCAAAAGGTACAGATACGCAGTATTTT
TRBD1,-,16,TRBJ2-2,TRBV5-1,CASRRRGTGDTGELFF,TGCGCCAGCCGCCGCCGAGGGACAGGGGATACCGGGGAGCTGTTTTTT
TRBD1,-,17,TRBJ1-1,TRBV19,CASSSSGGGRGNTEAFF,TGTGCCAGTAGTTCATCAGGGGGTGGCAGGGGGAACACTGAAGCTTTCTTT
-,-,14,TRBJ1-1,TRBV7-6,CASSLAFPPGEAFF,TGTGCCAGCAGCTTAGCATTCCCCCCCGGAGAAGCTTTCTTT
-,-,16,TRBJ2-7,TRBV4-3,CASSQSAATLGYEQYF,TGCGCCAGCAGCCAATCAGCGGCCACCTTGGGTTACGAGCAGTACTTC
-,-,15,TRBJ1-4,TRBV28,CASTDGQRKYEKLFF,TGTGCCAGCACAGACGGACAGAGAAAATATGAAAAACTGTTTTTT
-,once,16,TRBJ2-3,TRBV7-2,CASSLREILGTDTQYF,TGTGCCAGCAGCTTAAGGGAGATCCTAGGCACAGATACGCAGTATTTT
-,-,14,TRBJ2-7,TRBV5-3,CASSFDPGTYEQYF,TGTGCCAGCAGCTTCGACCCTGGAACATACGAGCAGTACTTC
-,-,14,TRBJ1-1,TRBV5-1,CASMGRGPNTEAFF,TGCGCCAGCATGGGTAGGGGACCGAACACTGAAGCTTTCTTT
-,-,13,TRBJ1-2,TRBV15,CATSPIRGWGYTF,TGTGCCACCAGCCCGATCCGGGGCTGGGGTTACACCTTC